The 32 T cell receptor beta chains presented below share a single source sample, sequenced in a study of shared clonotypes between healthy human individuals. The data were produced by immunoSEQ multiplex PCR, yet TCRdb's version contains in-frame clones alone and is incomplete. Altogether 110,000 or so clones are present, 55% to 70% being singletons, with the ten largest covering roughly a quarter. Sequencing was done on a sample of memory CD8+ T cells sorted from blood. The subset was: CD45RO+ cells pooled with CCR7-negative TemRA cells. These receptors came from a young woman in good health.

This clone has at least ten counts. The gene calls are TRBV25-1 and TRBJ2-7; no clear D gene. V lost 8 bases and J lost 0, with 20 bases in between. Germline V gene sequence: CDR1 MGHDK, CDR2 SYGVNS. CDR3 size: 16 residues. This CDR3 is CASASSLGPSSYEQYF. CDR3 DNA: TGTGCCAGCGCCTCCTCCCTCGGACCGAGCTCCTACGAGCAGTACTTC.

The chain is built from TRBV4-1 and TRBJ2-3; D ambiguous. Germline V gives CDR1 MGHRA, CDR2 YSYEKL. The CDR3 has 15 amino acids. V was trimmed by 0 bases and J by 0 bases, leaving 7 bases between them. For the CDR3, the DNA is TGCGCCAGCAGCCAAGAGGCCCCTAGCACAGATACGCAGTATTTT. The encoded protein is CASSQEAPSTDTQYF.

This clone was detected only a few times. The chain couples TRBV6-4 to TRBJ1-2, with D uncertain. V was shortened by 3 bases and J by 2 bases, with 13 bases between the two germline ends. Germline assignment: CDR1 MRHNA and CDR2 SNTAGT. The CDR3 length is 15 residues. The CDR3 region is CASSERAGENYGYTF. CDR3 bases: TGTGCCAGCAGTGAGAGAGCTGGCGAGAACTATGGCTACACCTTC.

V is TRBV25-1 and J is TRBJ2-7; 12 bases are shared with TRBD2. The CDR3 has 17 amino acids. The V and J ends lost 3 bases and 5 bases, in that order; junction bases with no gene match: 11. CDR1 is MGHDK, CDR2 SYGVNS, per germline. The CDR3 reads CASSDTASGRAVDEQYF. The CDR3 DNA reads TGTGCCAGCAGTGATACGGCTAGCGGGAGGGCCGTCGACGAGCAGTACTTC.

This clone turned up a few times. The J gene is TRBJ2-1, the V gene TRBV27, with TRBD1 matching 7 bases. The CDR3 runs 16 residues. Germline CDR1 is MNHEY and CDR2 is SMNVEV (reference sequence). Trimming took 6 bases from V and 0 from J; bases not matched to a gene: 8. CDR3 residues: CASRLEGAGSYNEQFF. CDR3 in DNA: TGTGCCAGCAGGCTTGAGGGGGCGGGCTCCTACAATGAGCAGTTCTTC.

The V gene is TRBV28, the J gene TRBJ2-7; TRBD2 is a possible D gene (6 bases). There are 13 residues in the CDR3. Germline-derived CDR1 and CDR2 are MDHEN and SYDVKM. V lost 6 bases to trimming and J lost 5 bases, with 14 bases between them. CDR3 in amino acids: CASSLLARHEQYF. The CDR3 DNA reads TGTGCCAGCAGCCTACTAGCCAGGCACGAGCAGTACTTC.

DNA for the CDR3: TGTGCCTGGAGTGTCGGGGGCGGGCCCTACGAGCAGTACTTC. This codes for CAWSVGGGPYEQYF. This chain uses TRBV30 with TRBJ2-7; either TRBD1 or TRBD2 may supply D (6 bases each). The CDR3 extends over 14 amino acids. Germline CDR1 is GTSNPN and CDR2 is SVGIG (reference sequence). Trimming left V 0 bases short and J 2 bases short, with 11 bases between.

This clone is termed medium-sized. The CDR3 spells CSVEPGTMLEAFF. CDR3 bases: TGCAGCGTTGAGCCTGGGACGATGCTTGAAGCTTTCTTT. This rearrangement joins TRBV29-1 to TRBJ1-1, with D maybe TRBD1 (5 bases). V lost 3 bases and J 7 bases, leaving 15 bases between the germline ends. The CDR3 has 13 residues. Germline V gene lookup returns CDR1 SQVTM and CDR2 ANQGSEA.

J is TRBJ2-5 and V is TRBV30; TRBD1 is a possible D gene (6 bases). The V and J ends lost 3 bases and 11 bases respectively, with 19 bases between them. Germline V gives CDR1 GTSNPN, CDR2 SVGIG (reference sequence). The CDR3 has 13 residues. The CDR3, as DNA: TGTGCCTGGAGGTCGCATCCGGGACAAGGGCAGTACTTC. It codes for CAWRSHPGQGQYF. Filled out from reference TRBV30 and TRBJ2-5, the complete variable domain reads SQTIHQWPATLVQPVGSPLSLECTVEGTSNPNLYWYRQAAGRGLQLLFYSVGIGQISSEVPQNLSASRPQDRQFILSSKKLLLSDSGFYLCAWRSHPGQGQYFGPGTRLLVL.

The chain carries TRBV9 and TRBJ2-3, with 12 bases fitting TRBD2. This CDR3 region has 14 residues. Germline V lookup: CDR1 SGDLS, CDR2 YYNGEE. V lost 3 bases and J lost 4; bases outside the gene matches: 0. The CDR3 DNA reads as TGTGCCAGCAGCGCTAGCGGGAGGGCAGATACGCAGTATTTT. The encoded protein is CASSASGRADTQYF.

This clone turned up a few times. This chain uses TRBV6-1 with TRBJ1-1; 7 bases align to TRBD1. V trimming: 6 bases; J trimming: 0 bases; junction bases outside the gene matches: 4. The CDR3 covers 14 residues. CDR1 and CDR2 from the germline V gene are MNHNS and SASEGT. In DNA form, the CDR3 reads TGTGCCAGCAGGGACAGGCGCTTGAACACTGAAGCTTTCTTT. Its protein product is CASRDRRLNTEAFF.

The chain is built from TRBV15 and TRBJ2-5, with D unresolved. TRBJ2-7 matches the DNA end more closely, so the J call is doubtful. There are 15 residues in the CDR3. Germline V gives CDR1 LNHNV, CDR2 YYDKDF (reference sequence). The CDR3 loop reads CATSRVPDPTYEQYF. CDR3 DNA sequence: TGTGCCACCAGCAGGGTCCCGGACCCAACCTACGAGCAGTACTTC.

This sequence joins TRBV30 and TRBJ1-2; TRBD1 is a possible D gene (5 bases). This CDR3 is built from 14 residues. V was clipped by 2 bases and J by 8 bases, with 18 bases between them. From germline, CDR1 is GTSNPN and CDR2 SVGIG (reference sequence). The DNA for the CDR3 is TGTGCCTGGAGTTTACAGGTGGACCTTGGGGGCTACACCTTC. It encodes CAWSLQVDLGGYTF.

The chain employs TRBV28 and TRBJ1-2; 7 bases line up with TRBD1. The length of the CDR3 is 13 residues. V was pared by 6 bases and J by 7 bases, with 8 bases of the junction left unmatched. Germline CDR1 is MDHEN and CDR2 is SYDVKM. CDR3 nucleotide sequence: TGTGCCAGCAGCCTCTACAGGGGCGGTGGCTACACCTTC. Its protein product is CASSLYRGGGYTF.

This clone came up once. This sequence joins TRBV11-2 and TRBJ2-3; D uncertain. The V gene's germline CDR1 is SGHAT and CDR2 FQNNGV. The CDR3 consists of 12 residues. V was cut by 5 bases and J by 7 bases, with 10 bases left in between. The DNA of the CDR3 is TGTGCCAGCAGCCTTAGTTGGAATACGCAGTATTTT. Translation gives CASSLSWNTQYF.

There are many counts of this clone. The rearrangement joins TRBV2 to TRBJ2-7; 12 bases fit TRBD2. Germline V gene data show CDR1 as SNHLY and CDR2 as FYNNEI. CDR3 length: 18 amino acids. Trimming at V came to 7 bases and at J to 4 bases, leaving 17 bases not matched to a gene. CDR3 coding DNA: TGTGCCAGCAACTGGGTGTCTAGCGGGAGGGCCGTGGATTACGAGCAGTACTTC. It codes for CASNWVSSGRAVDYEQYF.

The chain employs TRBV25-1 and TRBJ2-5, with 8 positions matching TRBD2. Germline V gives CDR1 MGHDK, CDR2 SYGVNS. The ends lost 6 bases at V and 1 base at J; junction bases unmatched: 10. The CDR3 is 16 residues long. The CDR3 DNA follows: TGTGCCAGCAGCGGGGTAGCGGGATCAACCCAAGAGACCCAGTACTTC. Its protein product is CASSGVAGSTQETQYF. Full variable domain (rest looked up from reference TRBV25-1 and TRBJ2-5): EADIYQTPRYLVIGTGKKITLECSQTMGHDKMYWYQQDPGMELHLIHYSYGVNSTEKGDLSSESTVSRIRTEHFPLTLESARPSHTSQYLCASSGVAGSTQETQYFGPGTRLLVL.

This clone turned up a few times. The V call is TRBV7-9, the J call TRBJ1-3, with D perhaps matching TRBD1 (6 bases). V was clipped by 4 bases and J by 6 bases, with 13 bases between them. Germline assignment: CDR1 SEHNR and CDR2 FQNEAQ (reference sequence). CDR3 length: 14 amino acids. In nucleotides, the CDR3 is TGTGCCAGCAGCTGGGGGGCAGCCCCAAACACCATATATTTT. Protein: CASSWGAAPNTIYF.

The V and J genes are TRBV25-1 and TRBJ2-7, with D possibly matching TRBD1 (5 bases). This CDR3 comprises 18 residues. V dropped 5 bases and J dropped 3 bases, with 26 bases sitting between them. Germline CDR1 and CDR2: MGHDK and SYGVNS. The CDR3 DNA is TGTGCCAGCAGTCCCCGGTGGGGTCTCCGCTGGGGCCACTACGAGCAGTACTTC. It translates to CASSPRWGLRWGHYEQYF.

A few counts support this clone. CDR3 loop: CASSPGQGTYEQYF. Here the CDR3 DNA reads TGTGCCAGTAGCCCAGGACAGGGAACCTACGAGCAGTACTTC. The chain joins TRBV19 to TRBJ2-7, with 8 bases matching TRBD1. CDR1 and CDR2 from the germline V gene are LNHDA and SQIVND (reference sequence). This CDR3 is built from 14 residues. The V gene end was trimmed by 6 bases and the J gene end by 2 bases; junction bases not matched to a gene: 6.

This chain joins TRBV5-1 and TRBJ2-5; 7 bases match TRBD2. The length of the CDR3 is 17 residues. CDR1 and CDR2 (germline): SGHRS, YFSETQ. V trimming: 0 bases; J trimming: 7 bases; junction bases outside the gene matches: 15. CDR3 DNA: TGCGCCAGCAGCTTGGCCCGGGCGGGAGTGGATGTTGGGACCCAGTACTTC. Translated: CASSLARAGVDVGTQYF.

The chain uses TRBV6-1 and TRBJ2-5, with D maybe TRBD2 (6 bases). V was cut by 4 bases and J by 4 bases, with 16 bases left in between. Germline values: CDR1 MNHNS, CDR2 SASEGT. The CDR3 runs to 15 residues. CDR3 region: CASSVVTGSSETQYF. The CDR3 DNA reads as TGTGCCAGCAGTGTTGTGACCGGGAGCTCAGAGACCCAGTACTTC.

The chain links TRBV7-2 to TRBJ2-7, with D possibly matching TRBD1 (6 bases). Looked up from germline, CDR1 is SGHTA and CDR2 is FQGNSA. V lost 2 bases, J lost 0 bases, and 8 bases lay in between. The length of the CDR3 is 14 residues. The CDR3 coding sequence is TGTGCCAGCAGCTTAAACAGGGCCTCCTACGAGCAGTACTTC. It encodes CASSLNRASYEQYF.

This rearrangement joins TRBV6-5 to TRBJ2-1, with TRBD1 matching over 8 bases. This CDR3 is built from 13 residues. V gave up 0 bases and J gave up 10 bases; unmatched junction bases: 2. CDR1 is MNHEY and CDR2 is SVGAGI in the germline V gene. The CDR3 is CASSYSTGVEQFF. DNA for the CDR3: TGTGCCAGCAGTTACTCGACAGGGGTAGAGCAGTTCTTC.

The genes are TRBV29-1 and TRBJ2-7, with D possibly being TRBD2 (6 bases). Germline values: CDR1 SQVTM, CDR2 ANQGSEA. The CDR3 is made up of 13 amino acids. The germline V and J ends were trimmed by 4 bases and 5 bases, with 15 bases remaining between them. CDR3 protein: CSVGEGTLHEQYF. DNA for the CDR3: TGCAGCGTTGGTGAAGGGACTTTACACGAGCAGTACTTC.

V is TRBV27 and J is TRBJ2-1; possible D gene TRBD2, 6 bases. The V end was cut by 3 bases, the J end by 0 bases, with 9 bases between. Germline loops: CDR1 MNHEY, CDR2 SMNVEV (reference sequence). This CDR3 contains 15 residues. CDR3 DNA sequence: TGTGCCAGCAGTTTGGCCGGGAGCTCCTACAATGAGCAGTTCTTC. It codes for CASSLAGSSYNEQFF.

This clone was detected many times. The rearrangement links TRBV7-9 to TRBJ1-5; D perhaps matches TRBD1 (6 bases). The CDR3 consists of 15 residues. Trimming removed 4 bases at V and 5 bases at J, with 15 bases between. Germline CDR1 and CDR2: SEHNR and FQNEAQ (reference sequence). DNA of the CDR3: TGTGCCAGCAGCTCCTCGGAAGGGGGAGATCAGCCCCAGCATTTT. Translating it yields CASSSSEGGDQPQHF.

V gene TRBV30 combines with J gene TRBJ2-7; D is ambiguous. The CDR3 length is 13 residues. CDR1 is GTSNPN, CDR2 SVGIG, per germline (reference sequence). Trimming stripped 3 bases from V and 6 bases from J, with 15 bases between. CDR3 bases: TGTGCCTGGAGCTATAACGTACAGACCGAGCAGTACTTC. It codes for CAWSYNVQTEQYF.

The V call is TRBV5-4, the J call TRBJ2-2; 7 bases align to TRBD2. After removal of 0 bases from V and 1 base from J, the junction contained 3 bases not matched to a gene. This CDR3 is 16 amino acids long. The germline CDR1 and CDR2 sequences are SGHNT and YYREEE (reference sequence). CDR3 region: CASSLDASGNTGELFF. The CDR3 DNA reads as TGTGCCAGCAGCTTGGACGCTAGCGGGAACACCGGGGAGCTGTTTTTT.

This clone was detected only a few times. V usage is TRBV11-2 and J usage is TRBJ1-2, with 8 bases matching TRBD1. Germline V gives CDR1 SGHAT, CDR2 FQNNGV. Trimming cost V 4 bases and J 6 bases; bases outside gene matches: 13. The CDR3 covers 16 residues. Here the CDR3 DNA reads TGTGCCAGCAGCTCTGTAGTCTCCCGGACAGGGAATGGCTACACCTTC. Its translation: CASSSVVSRTGNGYTF.

The V gene is TRBV28, the J gene TRBJ1-5, with a tentative D call TRBD1 (6 bases). Trimming removed 2 bases from V and 2 bases from J, with 19 bases in between. Per the germline V gene, CDR1 is MDHEN and CDR2 is SYDVKM. CDR3 length: 18 amino acids. The CDR3 protein is CASSLLPQGPEGNQPQHF. In DNA, the CDR3 is TGTGCCAGCAGTTTACTTCCGCAGGGGCCTGAGGGCAATCAGCCCCAGCATTTT.

This chain connects TRBV7-8 to TRBJ1-4; D is ambiguous. Trimming took 1 base from V and 8 from J, leaving 11 bases between them. The CDR3 has 14 amino acids. Germline V gene sequence: CDR1 SGHVS, CDR2 FQNEAQ. CDR3 nucleotides: TGTGCCAGCAGCTTAGGCGGGGTGGGGGAAAAACTGTTTTTT. This codes for CASSLGGVGEKLFF.